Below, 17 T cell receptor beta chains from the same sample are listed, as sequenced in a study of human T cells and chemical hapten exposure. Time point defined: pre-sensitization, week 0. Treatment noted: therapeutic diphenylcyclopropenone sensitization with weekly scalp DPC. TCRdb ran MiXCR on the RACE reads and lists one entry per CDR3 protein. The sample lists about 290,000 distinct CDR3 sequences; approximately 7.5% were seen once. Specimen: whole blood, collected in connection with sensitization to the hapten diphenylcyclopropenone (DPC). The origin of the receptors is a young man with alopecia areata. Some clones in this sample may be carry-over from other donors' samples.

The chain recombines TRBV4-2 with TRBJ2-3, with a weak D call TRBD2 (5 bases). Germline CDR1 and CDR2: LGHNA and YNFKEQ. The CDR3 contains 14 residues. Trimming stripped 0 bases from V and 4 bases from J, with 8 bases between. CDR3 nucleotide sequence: TGTGCCAGCAGCCAAGACAGACTATCAGATACGCAGTATTTT. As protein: CASSQDRLSDTQYF.

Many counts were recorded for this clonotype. The CDR3 DNA follows: TGTGCCAGCAGCTTAACAAGGGACACTGAAGCTTTCTTT. It yields the protein CASSLTRDTEAFF. The chain couples TRBV7-8 to TRBJ1-1, with D hard to call. Germline CDR1 is SGHVS and CDR2 is FQNEAQ. There are 13 residues in the CDR3. Trimming left V 2 bases short and J 3 bases short, with 7 bases between.

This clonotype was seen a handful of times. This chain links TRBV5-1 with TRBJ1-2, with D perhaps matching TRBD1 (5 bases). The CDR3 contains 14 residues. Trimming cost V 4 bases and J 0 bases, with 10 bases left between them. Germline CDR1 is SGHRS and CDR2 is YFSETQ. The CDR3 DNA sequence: TGCGCCAGCAGCCAAGGGACGACTAACTATGGCTACACCTTC. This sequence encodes CASSQGTTNYGYTF.

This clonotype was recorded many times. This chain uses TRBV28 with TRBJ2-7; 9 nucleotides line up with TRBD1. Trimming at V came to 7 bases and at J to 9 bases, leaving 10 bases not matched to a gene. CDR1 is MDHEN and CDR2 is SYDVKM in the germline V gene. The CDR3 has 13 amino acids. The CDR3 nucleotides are TGTGCCAGCAAGCCGGGACAGGGAGAGGGGCAGTACTTC. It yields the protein CASKPGQGEGQYF.

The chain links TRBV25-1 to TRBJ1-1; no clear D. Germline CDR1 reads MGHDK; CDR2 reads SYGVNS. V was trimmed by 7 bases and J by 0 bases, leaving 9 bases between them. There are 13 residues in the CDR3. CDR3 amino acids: CASINDLNTEAFF. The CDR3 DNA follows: TGTGCCAGCATTAACGACCTGAACACTGAAGCTTTCTTT.

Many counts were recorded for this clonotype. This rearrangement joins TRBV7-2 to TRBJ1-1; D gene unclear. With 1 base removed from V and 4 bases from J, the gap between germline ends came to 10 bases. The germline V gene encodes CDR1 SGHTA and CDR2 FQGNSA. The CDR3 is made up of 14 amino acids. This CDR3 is CASSLVVRSTEAFF. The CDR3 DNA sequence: TGTGCCAGCAGCTTAGTTGTCCGGTCCACTGAAGCTTTCTTT.

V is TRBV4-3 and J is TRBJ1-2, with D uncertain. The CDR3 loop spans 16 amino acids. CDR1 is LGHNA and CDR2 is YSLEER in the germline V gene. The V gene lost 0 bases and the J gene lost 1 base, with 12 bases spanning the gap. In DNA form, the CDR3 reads TGCGCCAGCAGCCAAGATAGCGGCAGTTATAACTATGGCTACACCTTC. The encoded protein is CASSQDSGSYNYGYTF.

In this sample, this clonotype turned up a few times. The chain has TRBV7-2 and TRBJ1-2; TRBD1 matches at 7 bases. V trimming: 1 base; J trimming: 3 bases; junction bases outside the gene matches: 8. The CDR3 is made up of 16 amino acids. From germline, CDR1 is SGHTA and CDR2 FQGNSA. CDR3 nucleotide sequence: TGTGCCAGCAGCTTAGGGGTCGGGGACAGTTACTATGGCTACACCTTC. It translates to CASSLGVGDSYYGYTF. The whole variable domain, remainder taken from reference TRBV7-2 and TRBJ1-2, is GAGVSQSPSNKVTEKGKDVELRCDPISGHTALYWYRQSLGQGLEFLIYFQGNSAPDKSGLPSDRFSAERTGGSVSTLTIQRTQQEDSAVYLCASSLGVGDSYYGYTFGSGTRLTVV.

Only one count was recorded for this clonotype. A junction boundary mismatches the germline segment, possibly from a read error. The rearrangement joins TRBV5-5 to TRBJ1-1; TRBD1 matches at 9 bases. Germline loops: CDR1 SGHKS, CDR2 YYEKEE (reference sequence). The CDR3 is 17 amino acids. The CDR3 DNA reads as TGTGTCAGCAGCTTATCGGGACAGGGTATCGGGAACACTGAAGCTTTCTTT. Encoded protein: CVSSLSGQGIGNTEAFF.

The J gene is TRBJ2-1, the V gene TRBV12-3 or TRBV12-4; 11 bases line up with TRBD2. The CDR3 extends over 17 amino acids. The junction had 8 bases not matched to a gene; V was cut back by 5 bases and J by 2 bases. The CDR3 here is CASSEQGTSGTYNEQFF. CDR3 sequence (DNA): TGTGCCAGCAGTGAACAGGGGACTAGCGGTACCTACAATGAGCAGTTCTTC.

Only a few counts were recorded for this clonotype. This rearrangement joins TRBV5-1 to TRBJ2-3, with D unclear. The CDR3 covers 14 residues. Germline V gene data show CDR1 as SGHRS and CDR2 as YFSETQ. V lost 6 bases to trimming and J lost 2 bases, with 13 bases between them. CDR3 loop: CASTQAAVTDTQYF. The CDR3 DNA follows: TGCGCCAGCACCCAGGCCGCGGTCACAGATACGCAGTATTTT.

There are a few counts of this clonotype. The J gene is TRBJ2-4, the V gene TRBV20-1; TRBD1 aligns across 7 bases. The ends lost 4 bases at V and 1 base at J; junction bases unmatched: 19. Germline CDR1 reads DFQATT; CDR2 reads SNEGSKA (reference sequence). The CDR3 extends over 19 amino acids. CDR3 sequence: CSATHPSRDRPLAKNIQYF. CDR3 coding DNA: TGCAGTGCTACCCACCCCAGCCGGGACAGACCCCTGGCCAAAAACATTCAGTACTTC.

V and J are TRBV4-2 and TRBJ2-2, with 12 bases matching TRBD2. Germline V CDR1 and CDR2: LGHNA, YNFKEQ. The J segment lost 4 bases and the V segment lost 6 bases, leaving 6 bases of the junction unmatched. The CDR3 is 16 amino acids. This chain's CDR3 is CASSPGLAGSTGELFF. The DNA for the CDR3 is TGTGCCAGCAGTCCAGGACTAGCGGGGAGCACCGGGGAGCTGTTTTTT.

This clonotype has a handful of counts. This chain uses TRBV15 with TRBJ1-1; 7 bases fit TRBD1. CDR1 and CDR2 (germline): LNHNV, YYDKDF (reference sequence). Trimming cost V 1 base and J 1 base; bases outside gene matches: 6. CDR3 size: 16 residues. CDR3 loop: CATSRALTGTNTEAFF. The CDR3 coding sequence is TGTGCCACCAGCAGAGCCCTGACAGGGACGAACACTGAAGCTTTCTTT. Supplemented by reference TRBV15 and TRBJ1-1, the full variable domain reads DAMVIQNPRYQVTQFGKPVTLSCSQTLNHNVMYWYQQKSSQAPKLLFHYYDKDFNNEADTPDNFQSRRPNTSFCFLDIRSPGLGDTAMYLCATSRALTGTNTEAFFGQGTRLTVV.

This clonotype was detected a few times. DNA for the CDR3: TGTGCCAGCAGTTACGGAAACTCTGGAAACACCATATATTTT. This encodes CASSYGNSGNTIYF. The chain uses TRBV6-5 and TRBJ1-3; D not resolved. Germline V gene lookup returns CDR1 MNHEY and CDR2 SVGAGI. The CDR3 is 14 amino acids. Deletions cut 2 bases from V and 0 bases from J, with 5 bases between.

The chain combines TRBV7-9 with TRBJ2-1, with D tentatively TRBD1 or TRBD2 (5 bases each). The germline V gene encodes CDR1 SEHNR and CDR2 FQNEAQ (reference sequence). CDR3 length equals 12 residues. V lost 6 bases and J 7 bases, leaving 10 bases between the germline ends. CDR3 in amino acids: CASSGWGNEQFF. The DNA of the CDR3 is TGTGCCAGCAGTGGCTGGGGGAATGAGCAGTTCTTC.

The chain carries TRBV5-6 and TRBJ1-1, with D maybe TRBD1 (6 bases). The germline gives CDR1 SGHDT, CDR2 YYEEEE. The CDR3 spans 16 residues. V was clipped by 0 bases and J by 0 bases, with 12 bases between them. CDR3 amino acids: CASSLARTELNTEAFF. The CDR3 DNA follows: TGTGCCAGCAGCTTGGCTCGGACAGAGTTGAACACTGAAGCTTTCTTT.